A single sample is the source of the 16 T cell receptor beta chains below, sequenced in a study of blood T cells in healthy people across ages. Alongside a J-beta primer mix, a sample-barcoded 5' primer served in a second PCR lasting roughly 6 to 12 cycles. TCRdb re-derived calls from the 5' RACE reads in MiXCR, one entry per CDR3 protein. Of 1.2 million to 1.5 million distinct CDR3 sequences listed, roughly 64% are singletons. Sequencing was performed on blood. These receptors came from a man younger than 35 in good health.

V and J are TRBV7-8 and TRBJ2-3; TRBD2 aligns across 8 bases. Per the germline V gene, CDR1 is SGHVS and CDR2 is FQNEAQ. The CDR3 spans 19 residues. V lost 5 bases, J lost 0 bases, and 16 bases stayed unmatched. The CDR3 nucleotides read TGTGCCAGCAGCCTACTCCGGGGGGGCCGGGACTCCAGCACAGATACGCAGTATTTT. This translates into CASSLLRGGRDSSTDTQYF.

This chain connects TRBV6-2 or TRBV6-3 to TRBJ1-2, with 8 bases matching TRBD1. Unmatched junction bases numbered 5, after V lost 6 bases and J lost 2 bases. Germline assignment: CDR1 MNHEY and CDR2 SVGEGT. The CDR3 has 14 residues. The CDR3 region has the DNA TGTGCCAGCAGCATCGACAGGGGAAACTATGGCTACACCTTC. Amino acid sequence: CASSIDRGNYGYTF.

This clonotype was counted a single time. The chain couples TRBV9 to TRBJ2-1, with 8 bases fitting TRBD1. This CDR3 spans 15 amino acids. Germline V lookup: CDR1 SGDLS, CDR2 YYNGEE. V gave up 0 bases and J gave up 8 bases; unmatched junction bases: 7. CDR3 amino acids: CASSVAGGISDEQFF. CDR3 bases: TGTGCCAGCAGCGTAGCAGGGGGCATTTCGGATGAGCAGTTCTTC.

This clonotype was seen more than once but under ten times. The chain uses TRBV4-2 and TRBJ2-1; 8 bases map to TRBD2. Germline loops: CDR1 LGHNA, CDR2 YNFKEQ. The trim removed 0 bases at V and 8 bases at J, leaving 12 bases unmatched. The CDR3 sequence is 17 residues long. CDR3 sequence reads: CASSQDGSGGLSYEQFF. In nucleotides, the CDR3 is TGTGCCAGCAGCCAAGACGGGAGCGGGGGTTTGTCCTATGAGCAGTTCTTC.

The gene calls are TRBV20-1 and TRBJ2-3; D ambiguous. The V end was cut by 5 bases, the J end by 3 bases, with 9 bases between. This CDR3 has 12 residues. Germline V gene data show CDR1 as DFQATT and CDR2 as SNEGSKA (reference sequence). The CDR3 sequence is CSARWGTDTQYF. The DNA for the CDR3 is TGCAGTGCTCGGTGGGGTACAGATACGCAGTATTTT.

The chain carries TRBV4-1 and TRBJ1-4; no clear D. Trimming removed 0 bases at V and 7 bases at J, with 12 bases between. The germline CDR1 and CDR2 sequences are MGHRA and YSYEKL. The CDR3 extends over 15 amino acids. The CDR3 protein is CASSQEGDITEKLFF. CDR3 bases: TGCGCCAGCAGCCAAGAAGGAGACATAACTGAAAAACTGTTTTTT.

The V call is TRBV5-1, the J call TRBJ1-4, with a possible D match to TRBD1 (6 bases). V lost 4 bases to trimming and J lost 7 bases, with 11 bases between them. The V gene's germline CDR1 is SGHRS and CDR2 YFSETQ. CDR3 length equals 13 residues. The CDR3 reads CASSRDMSEKLFF. The DNA for the CDR3 is TGCGCCAGCAGCAGGGACATGTCTGAAAAACTGTTTTTT.

This clonotype came up once. This chain uses TRBV6-6 with TRBJ2-3, with TRBD2 identical over 8 bases. Germline CDR1 reads MNHNY; CDR2 reads SVGAGI (reference sequence). The V gene end was trimmed by 0 bases and the J gene end by 5 bases; junction bases not matched to a gene: 7. The CDR3 has 16 residues. In nucleotides, the CDR3 is TGTGCCAGCAGTTACTCGATCGGGGGGGTTTTAGATACGCAGTATTTT. Protein sequence: CASSYSIGGVLDTQYF.

This chain connects TRBV7-9 to TRBJ2-1; D remains unclear. V dropped 1 base and J dropped 0 bases, with 10 bases sitting between them. The CDR3 length is 16 residues. The germline V gene has CDR1 SEHNR and CDR2 FQNEAQ (reference sequence). The CDR3 here is CASSLGWGSSYNEQFF. The CDR3 DNA follows: TGTGCCAGCAGCTTAGGATGGGGTAGCTCCTACAATGAGCAGTTCTTC.

This clonotype was seen just once. The chain carries TRBV20-1 and TRBJ2-7, with 9 bases fitting TRBD2. This CDR3 is 16 amino acids long. From germline, CDR1 is DFQATT and CDR2 SNEGSKA (reference sequence). The J segment lost 5 bases and the V segment lost 1 base, leaving 12 bases of the junction unmatched. CDR3 in DNA: TGCAGTGCTAGAGTTAGCGGGAGTATAAGAATCAACGAGCAGTACTTC. It is translated as CSARVSGSIRINEQYF.

This chain uses TRBV4-3 with TRBJ2-7; 10 bases agree with TRBD1. This CDR3 is built from 15 residues. Trimming removed 3 bases from V and 2 bases from J; junction bases left unmatched: 4. The germline CDR1 and CDR2 sequences are LGHNA and YSLEER. CDR3 DNA sequence: TGCGCCAGCAGCCAGGCCGGGACAGGGGCCTACGAGCAGTACTTC. Protein sequence: CASSQAGTGAYEQYF.

The J gene is TRBJ2-2, the V gene TRBV4-1; tentative D call: TRBD2 (5 bases). The CDR3 spans 16 residues. Trimming pared 1 base from V and 5 bases from J, leaving 14 bases between. The V gene's germline CDR1 is MGHRA and CDR2 YSYEKL. The CDR3: CASSQGPPEATGELFF. As DNA, the CDR3 is TGCGCCAGCAGCCAAGGTCCACCGGAGGCTACCGGGGAGCTGTTTTTT.

The chain joins TRBV27 to TRBJ2-7; 9 bases line up with TRBD1. V lost 6 bases, J lost 5 bases, and 8 bases stayed unmatched. The germline CDR1 and CDR2 sequences are MNHEY and SMNVEV (reference sequence). The CDR3 has 14 amino acids. The CDR3 is CASRPGTGHHEQYF. CDR3 sequence (DNA): TGTGCCAGCAGGCCCGGGACAGGGCACCACGAGCAGTACTTC.

V usage is TRBV24-1 and J usage is TRBJ2-1; no firm D call. The V gene's germline CDR1 is KGHDR and CDR2 SFDVKD. This CDR3 spans 12 amino acids. Trimming removed 2 bases from V and 5 bases from J, with 3 bases in between. CDR3 sequence: CATSDWDNEQFF. CDR3 sequence (DNA): TGTGCCACCAGTGATTGGGACAATGAGCAGTTCTTC.

Comment on this clonotype: One end of the junction does not line up with germline, which may come from a read error. CDR3 in amino acids: CSARTISSPISYDQYF. CDR3 in DNA: TGCAGTGCTAGAACGATTAGCAGCCCCATATCCTACGACCAGTACTTC. The rearrangement links TRBV20-1 to TRBJ2-7; no reliable D call. This CDR3 comprises 16 residues. Germline CDR1 reads DFQATT; CDR2 reads SNEGSKA (reference sequence).

The chain couples TRBV21-1 to TRBJ2-4; TRBD1 reflects the table's D call only, with no check against the DNA. The end of the DNA fits TRBJ2-7 better, so the J call may be wrong. TRBV21-1 is given as a pseudogene. There are 14 residues in the CDR3. The CDR3 reads CASSGRQGIHEQYF. The CDR3 nucleotides are TGTGCCAGCAGCGGCCGACAGGGAATTCACGAGCAGTACTTC.